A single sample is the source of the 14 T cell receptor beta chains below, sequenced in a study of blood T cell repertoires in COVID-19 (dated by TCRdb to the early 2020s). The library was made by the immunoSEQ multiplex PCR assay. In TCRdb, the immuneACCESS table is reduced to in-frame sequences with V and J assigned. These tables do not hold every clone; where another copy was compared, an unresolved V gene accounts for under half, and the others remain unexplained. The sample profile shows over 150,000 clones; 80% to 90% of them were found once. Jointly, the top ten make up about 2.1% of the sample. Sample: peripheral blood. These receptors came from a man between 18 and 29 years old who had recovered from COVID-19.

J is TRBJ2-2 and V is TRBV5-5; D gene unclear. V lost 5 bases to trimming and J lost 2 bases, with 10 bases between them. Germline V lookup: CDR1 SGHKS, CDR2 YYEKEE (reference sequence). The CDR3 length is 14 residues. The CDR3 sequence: CASSLGPNTGELFF. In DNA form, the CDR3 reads TGTGCCAGCAGTCTTGGGCCAAACACCGGGGAGCTGTTTTTT.

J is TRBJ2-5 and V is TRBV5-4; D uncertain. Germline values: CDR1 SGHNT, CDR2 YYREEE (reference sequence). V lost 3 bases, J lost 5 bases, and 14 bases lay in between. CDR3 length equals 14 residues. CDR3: CASSSQGLGETQYF. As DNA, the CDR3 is TGTGCCAGCAGCTCCCAAGGCCTCGGGGAGACCCAGTACTTC.

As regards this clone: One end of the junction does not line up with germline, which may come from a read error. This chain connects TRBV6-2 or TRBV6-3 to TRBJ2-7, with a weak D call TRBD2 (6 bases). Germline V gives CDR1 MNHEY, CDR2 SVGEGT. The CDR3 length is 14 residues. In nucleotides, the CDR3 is TGTGCCAGCGGTTATCGGGGAGGAGGATACGAGCAGTACTTC. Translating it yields CASGYRGGGYEQYF.

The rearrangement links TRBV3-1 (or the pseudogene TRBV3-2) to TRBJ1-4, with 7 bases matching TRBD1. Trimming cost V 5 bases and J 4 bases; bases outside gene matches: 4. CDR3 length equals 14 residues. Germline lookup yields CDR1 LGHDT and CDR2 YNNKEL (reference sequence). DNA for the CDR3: TGTGCCAGCAGCGAGGGACAGTTTAATGAAAAACTGTTTTTT. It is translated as CASSEGQFNEKLFF.

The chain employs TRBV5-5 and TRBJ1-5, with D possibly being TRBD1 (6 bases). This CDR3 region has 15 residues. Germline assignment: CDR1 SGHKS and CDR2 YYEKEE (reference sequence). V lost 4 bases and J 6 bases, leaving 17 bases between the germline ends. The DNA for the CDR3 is TGTGCCAGCAGCACTACCTCAGGGGAGAGTCAGCCCCAGCATTTT. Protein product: CASSTTSGESQPQHF.

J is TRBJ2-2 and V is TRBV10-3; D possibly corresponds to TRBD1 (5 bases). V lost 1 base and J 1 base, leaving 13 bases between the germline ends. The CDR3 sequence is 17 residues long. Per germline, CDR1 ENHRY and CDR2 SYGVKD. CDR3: CAISELGQMVNTGELFF. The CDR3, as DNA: TGTGCCATCAGTGAGTTAGGACAAATGGTGAACACCGGGGAGCTGTTTTTT.

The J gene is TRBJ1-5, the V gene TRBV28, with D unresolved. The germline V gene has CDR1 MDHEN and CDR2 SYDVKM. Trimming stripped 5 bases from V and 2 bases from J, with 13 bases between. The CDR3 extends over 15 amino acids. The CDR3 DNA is TGTGCCAGCAGTCCCCTGATCCGGGGCAATCAGCCCCAGCATTTT. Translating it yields CASSPLIRGNQPQHF.

The CDR3: CATSRDRGVYNEQFF. CDR3 nucleotides: TGTGCCACCAGCAGAGACAGGGGAGTCTACAATGAGCAGTTCTTC. The chain links TRBV15 to TRBJ2-1, with D perhaps TRBD1 (6 bases). Germline CDR1 LNHNV, CDR2 YYDKDF (reference sequence). V lost 0 bases, J lost 3 bases, and 9 bases lay in between. CDR3 size: 15 residues.

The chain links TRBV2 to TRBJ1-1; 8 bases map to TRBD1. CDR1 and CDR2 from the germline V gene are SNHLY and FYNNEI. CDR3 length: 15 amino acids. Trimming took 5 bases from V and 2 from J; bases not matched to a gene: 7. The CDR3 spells CASSRGQAVNTEAFF. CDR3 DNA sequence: TGTGCCAGCAGTAGGGGACAGGCCGTCAACACTGAAGCTTTCTTT.

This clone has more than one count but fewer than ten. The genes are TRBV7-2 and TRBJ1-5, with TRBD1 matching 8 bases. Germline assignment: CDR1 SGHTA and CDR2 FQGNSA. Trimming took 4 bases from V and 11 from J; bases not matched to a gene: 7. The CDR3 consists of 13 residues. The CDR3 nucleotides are TGTGCCAGCAGCTCGGACAGGGTGAAGGCCCAGCATTTT. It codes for CASSSDRVKAQHF.

The CDR3 spells CASSLTTATEAFF. The CDR3 coding sequence is TGTGCCAGCAGTTTAACTACGGCTACTGAAGCTTTCTTT. V usage is TRBV27 and J usage is TRBJ1-1; D call uncertain. The V end was cut by 2 bases, the J end by 5 bases, with 9 bases between. This CDR3 spans 13 amino acids. Germline CDR1 MNHEY, CDR2 SMNVEV (reference sequence).

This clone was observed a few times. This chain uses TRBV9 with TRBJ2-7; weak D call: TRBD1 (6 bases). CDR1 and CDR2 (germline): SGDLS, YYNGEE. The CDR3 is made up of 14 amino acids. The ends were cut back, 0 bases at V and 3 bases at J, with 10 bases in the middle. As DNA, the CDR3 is TGTGCCAGCAGCGTAGCAGGGGAACTCTACGAGCAGTACTTC. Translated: CASSVAGELYEQYF.

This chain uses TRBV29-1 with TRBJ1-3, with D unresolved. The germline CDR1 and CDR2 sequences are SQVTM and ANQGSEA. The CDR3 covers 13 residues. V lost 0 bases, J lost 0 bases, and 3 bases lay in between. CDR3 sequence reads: CSVEESSGNTIYF. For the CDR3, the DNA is TGCAGCGTTGAAGAGAGCTCTGGAAACACCATATATTTT.

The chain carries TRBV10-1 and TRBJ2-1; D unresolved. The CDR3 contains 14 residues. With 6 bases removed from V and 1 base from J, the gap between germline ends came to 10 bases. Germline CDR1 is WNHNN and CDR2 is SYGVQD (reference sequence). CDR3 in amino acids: CASREVPSYNEQFF. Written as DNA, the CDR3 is TGCGCCAGCAGAGAGGTTCCTTCCTACAATGAGCAGTTCTTC.